The clone carrying this TCR beta chain has more than one count but fewer than ten. Clones were read by immunoSEQ multiplex PCR, and TCRdb kept only the in-frame ones, dropping some. The sample has about 47,000 clones; 75% to 90% are singletons. This entry comes from a study of T cell changes during pregnancy in multiple sclerosis. The CDR3 totals 16 residues. The germline CDR1 and CDR2 sequences are MDHEN and SYDVKM. Trimming pared 3 bases from V and 0 bases from J, leaving 12 bases between. The sequenced sample was CD8+ T cells from peripheral blood mononuclear cells, obtained in the second trimester of pregnancy. The receptor was derived from a female donor with multiple sclerosis, enrolled in a pregnancy study. The chain joins TRBV28 to TRBJ1-5; D possibly corresponds to TRBD1 (5 bases). CDR3 in DNA: TGTGCCAGCAGTTTCACAGGCTCTTATAGCAATCAGCCCCAGCATTTT. It codes for CASSFTGSYSNQPQHF.